This T cell receptor beta chain is drawn from a study of blood T cells in healthy people across ages. A remark on this clonotype: As yet, its antigen is unknown.

Primers used in a second PCR of roughly 7 to 12 cycles were a sample-barcoded 5' primer and a J-beta primer mix. Using its own MiXCR run on the 5' RACE reads, TCRdb lists one record per CDR3 protein. Of about 830,000 distinct CDR3 sequences in the sample, around 62% are singletons; the top ten hold about 30%. General observations from the study: More naive CD4+ cells and higher diversity were found in long-lived than in aged donors.

Each sample gave at least 7 million isolated PBMCs. Germline trimming cut 6 bases from V and 6 bases from J; bases unmatched to any gene: 18. The germline CDR1 and CDR2 sequences are SGHTA and FQGNSA. CDR3 length: 17 amino acids. This receptor was identified in a man in his thirties or forties in good health. The rearrangement links TRBV7-2 to TRBJ2-7; 9 nucleotides agree with TRBD2. Sequenced: blood. CDR3 sequence: CASSRLAGAGAPTEQYF. In DNA form, the CDR3 reads TGTGCCAGCAGTAGATTAGCGGGGGCCGGCGCTCCTACCGAGCAGTACTTC.